The 22 T cell receptor beta chains given below trace back to one sample, sequenced in a study of shared clonotypes between healthy human individuals. The table came from immunoSEQ multiplex PCR; TCRdb's copy has only in-frame clones and leaves some out. The data contain 1,400,000 or so clones, 97% to 99% of them singletons. Sequencing used naive CD4+ T cells sorted from blood. Subset here: CD45RA+ positively selected. The receptors originated from a man between 25 and 39 years old in good health.

This clone was seen just once. CDR3 loop: CASSPDTTNYGYTF. CDR3 sequence (DNA): TGTGCCAGCAGCCCCGACACCACTAACTATGGCTACACCTTC. This sequence joins TRBV5-4 and TRBJ1-2; D not certain. The CDR3 consists of 14 residues. Trimming pared 4 bases from V and 0 bases from J, leaving 10 bases between. Looked up from germline, CDR1 is SGHNT and CDR2 is YYREEE (reference sequence).

This chain uses TRBV4-1 with TRBJ1-1, with D hard to call. Germline V CDR1 and CDR2: MGHRA, YSYEKL. V was cut by 5 bases and J by 8 bases, with 24 bases left in between. This CDR3 region has 16 residues. The CDR3 coding sequence is TGCGCCAGCAGCAGAAACGCAGGTTTGAGAGCCCCCGAAGCTTTCTTT. Translated: CASSRNAGLRAPEAFF.

A single count supports this clone. The same CDR3 is also encoded by other DNA sequences in this sample. This chain joins TRBV5-1 and TRBJ1-1; D not resolved. Trimming pared 0 bases from V and 1 base from J, leaving 7 bases between. The CDR3 is 14 residues long. Germline V gives CDR1 SGHRS, CDR2 YFSETQ. The CDR3 nucleotides are TGCGCCAGCAGCTTGGGGCAGACGAACACTGAAGCTTTCTTT. It specifies CASSLGQTNTEAFF.

The chain combines TRBV7-9 with TRBJ1-4; 9 nucleotides agree with TRBD1. Germline CDR1 SEHNR, CDR2 FQNEAQ (reference sequence). The V and J ends lost 3 bases and 7 bases, in that order; junction bases with no gene match: 12. The CDR3 has 17 amino acids. In DNA, the CDR3 is TGTGCCAGCAGCTTGTGGGACAGGGAGCGAAGGAGTGAAAAACTGTTTTTT. Translating it yields CASSLWDRERRSEKLFF.

To note about this clone: Within the sample, other DNA sequences also encode this same CDR3. The chain uses TRBV6-5 and TRBJ1-1; tentative D call: TRBD1 (5 bases). Trimming took 2 bases from V and 4 from J, leaving 8 bases between them. Germline V gene sequence: CDR1 MNHEY, CDR2 SVGAGI. This CDR3 spans 13 amino acids. CDR3: CASSYGQGTEAFF. The CDR3 DNA reads TGTGCCAGCAGTTACGGTCAGGGCACTGAAGCTTTCTTT.

This clone was observed a single time. The rearrangement joins TRBV7-2 to TRBJ2-7, with D possibly being TRBD1 (7 bases). CDR3 length: 15 amino acids. V lost 6 bases and J lost 0, with 15 bases in between. CDR1 is SGHTA and CDR2 is FQGNSA in the germline V gene. CDR3: CASRFRGDSSYEQYF. As DNA, the CDR3 is TGTGCCAGCAGGTTTAGGGGGGACAGCTCCTACGAGCAGTACTTC.

V usage is TRBV9 and J usage is TRBJ2-1, with D maybe TRBD1 (5 bases). The CDR3 contains 14 residues. V lost 3 bases to trimming and J lost 4 bases, with 11 bases between them. CDR1 and CDR2 (germline): SGDLS, YYNGEE. CDR3 sequence: CASSERQIYNEQFF. Written as DNA, the CDR3 is TGTGCCAGCAGCGAAAGACAGATTTACAATGAGCAGTTCTTC.

This chain connects TRBV28 to TRBJ1-1; D not certain. The V gene lost 5 bases and the J gene lost 0 bases, with 16 bases spanning the gap. Germline V gene data show CDR1 as MDHEN and CDR2 as SYDVKM. CDR3 length: 16 amino acids. This CDR3 is CASSPQTGIMNTEAFF. The DNA of the CDR3 is TGTGCCAGCAGTCCCCAGACGGGCATCATGAACACTGAAGCTTTCTTT.

The chain combines TRBV15 with TRBJ1-3, with D maybe TRBD1 (5 bases). Per the germline V gene, CDR1 is LNHNV and CDR2 is YYDKDF (reference sequence). This CDR3 is built from 17 residues. V was clipped by 0 bases and J by 3 bases, with 15 bases between them. CDR3 DNA sequence: TGTGCCACCAGCAGAGATGGGGTCGGGGCAGTTGGAAACACCATATATTTT. It is translated as CATSRDGVGAVGNTIYF.

The J gene is TRBJ2-7, the V gene TRBV30, with 8 nucleotides matching TRBD2. The CDR3 extends over 12 amino acids. Unmatched junction bases numbered 5, after V lost 8 bases and J lost 2 bases. Germline V gene data show CDR1 as GTSNPN and CDR2 as SVGIG (reference sequence). CDR3 sequence: CAHVAGTYEQYF. The CDR3, as DNA: TGTGCCCACGTAGCGGGGACCTACGAGCAGTACTTC.

The chain couples TRBV4-3 to TRBJ1-5, with no clear D. Germline V CDR1 and CDR2: LGHNA, YSLEER. This CDR3 is 15 amino acids long. The V end was cut by 4 bases, the J end by 2 bases, with 12 bases between. The CDR3 DNA reads TGCGCCAGCAGCCGTACCGGCACAGGCAATCAGCCCCAGCATTTT. The encoded protein is CASSRTGTGNQPQHF.

V and J are TRBV11-2 and TRBJ2-3; TRBD1 or TRBD2 may be the D gene (5 bases each). The CDR3 consists of 15 residues. Germline values: CDR1 SGHAT, CDR2 FQNNGV. The ends were cut back, 5 bases at V and 3 bases at J, with 15 bases in the middle. The CDR3 loop is CASSRGGGGTDTQYF. CDR3 DNA: TGTGCCAGCAGCCGTGGGGGTGGTGGAACAGATACGCAGTATTTT.

In DNA, the CDR3 is TGTGCCAGCAGCAACCAGGGCCTTTCCTACGAGCAGTACTTC. Protein sequence: CASSNQGLSYEQYF. The chain links TRBV6-5 to TRBJ2-7; maybe TRBD1 (5 bases). Trimming pared 6 bases from V and 1 base from J, leaving 13 bases between. In germline, CDR1 is MNHEY, CDR2 SVGAGI. CDR3 size: 14 residues.

The chain carries TRBV9 and TRBJ1-1, with unresolved D. The germline V gene has CDR1 SGDLS and CDR2 YYNGEE. V lost 0 bases and J 5 bases, leaving 14 bases between the germline ends. The CDR3 length is 15 residues. Written as DNA, the CDR3 is TGTGCCAGCAGCGTAGTGGATCCCATGGGGACTGAAGCTTTCTTT. Protein: CASSVVDPMGTEAFF.

This clone has a single count. This chain joins TRBV29-1 and TRBJ1-3; possibly TRBD1 for D (5 bases). V was pared by 7 bases and J by 4 bases, with 14 bases between. The CDR3 spans 13 residues. The germline V gene encodes CDR1 SQVTM and CDR2 ANQGSEA. In nucleotides, the CDR3 is TGCAGCGCTGTGAGGGGCCAAGGAAACACCATATATTTT. It specifies CSAVRGQGNTIYF.

On this clone: In the same sample, other DNA sequences code for this CDR3. This chain joins TRBV7-9 and TRBJ2-3; 7 nucleotides match TRBD2. CDR1 and CDR2 from the germline V gene are SEHNR and FQNEAQ (reference sequence). Trimming cost V 0 bases and J 0 bases; bases outside gene matches: 0. The CDR3 is made up of 15 amino acids. The CDR3 reads CASSLAGGSTDTQYF. The CDR3 DNA reads as TGTGCCAGCAGCTTAGCGGGAGGGAGCACAGATACGCAGTATTTT.

A single count supports this clone. The V and J genes are TRBV5-1 and TRBJ1-1; 7 bases match TRBD1. Trimming cost V 4 bases and J 2 bases; bases outside gene matches: 8. The germline gives CDR1 SGHRS, CDR2 YFSETQ. This CDR3 has 15 residues. CDR3 protein: CASSPPGTENTEAFF. The CDR3 DNA follows: TGCGCCAGCAGCCCCCCGGGGACAGAAAACACTGAAGCTTTCTTT.

This clone was picked up one time. The chain recombines TRBV27 with TRBJ2-5; unclear D gene. Germline V gene lookup returns CDR1 MNHEY and CDR2 SMNVEV (reference sequence). The CDR3 runs 14 residues. Trimming pared 3 bases from V and 7 bases from J, leaving 15 bases between. CDR3 residues: CASSFGRSAGTQYF. The CDR3 nucleotides are TGTGCCAGCAGTTTCGGGCGTTCCGCCGGGACCCAGTACTTC.

This clone showed up just once. V is TRBV5-1 and J is TRBJ2-1, with 8 nucleotides matching TRBD2. Germline values: CDR1 SGHRS, CDR2 YFSETQ. The CDR3 runs 15 residues. Losses at the gene ends were 6 bases for V and 9 bases for J; bases not matched to a gene: 14. In nucleotides, the CDR3 is TGCGCCAGCAACGGAGGCCTCCCCGGGGGGGTTGAGCAGTTCTTC. Its translation: CASNGGLPGGVEQFF.

Remarks on this clone: Other DNA sequences of this sample code for an identical CDR3. This chain joins TRBV6-5 and TRBJ1-5; TRBD1 matches 10 bases. The germline gives CDR1 MNHEY, CDR2 SVGAGI. The V segment lost 6 bases and the J segment 5 bases; nucleotides outside the gene matches: 7. This CDR3 is built from 15 residues. The CDR3 protein is CASSPDRGRDQPQHF. The DNA of the CDR3 is TGTGCCAGCAGCCCAGACAGGGGGCGAGATCAGCCCCAGCATTTT.

This clone has just one count. This chain connects TRBV6-5 to TRBJ2-7, with 7 nucleotides matching TRBD1. After removal of 5 bases from V and 7 bases from J, the junction contained 14 bases not matched to a gene. The CDR3 consists of 15 residues. CDR1 and CDR2 from the germline V gene are MNHEY and SVGAGI. As DNA, the CDR3 is TGTGCCAGCAGTGGAAGGGGGCAACTCTTGAGGGAGCAGTACTTC. Residues: CASSGRGQLLREQYF.

V gene TRBV11-1 combines with J gene TRBJ2-7; 7 nucleotides match TRBD1. Per the germline V gene, CDR1 is SGHAT and CDR2 is FQDESV (reference sequence). Germline trimming cut 3 bases from V and 3 bases from J; bases unmatched to any gene: 5. The CDR3 totals 14 residues. CDR3 amino acids: CASSFQTGNYEQYF. CDR3 nucleotide sequence: TGTGCCAGCAGCTTCCAGACAGGGAACTACGAGCAGTACTTC.